The rows below give T cell receptor beta chains drawn from one sample of a study of response to subunit inactivated influenza vaccine. Using its own MiXCR run on the RT-PCR reads, TCRdb lists one record per CDR3 protein. The sample lists about 160,000 distinct CDR3 sequences, about 10% occurring once. The source was CD8+ T cells sorted from PBMCs, collected around 25 months after vaccination. These receptors were taken from a man between 50 and 69 years old who received an inactivated influenza vaccine. Both conserved end residues are part of each CDR3. The D gene is left open where the match is weak. For some rows the clone size is stated as once, few or many, or as a class when expanded; others skip it.

clone_size	d_call	v_call	j_call	cdr3_aa	cdr3_nt
many	.	TRBV29-1	TRBJ1-1	CSVPGGRGQNTEAFF	TGCAGCGTCCCCGGGGGCAGAGGCCAGAACACTGAAGCTTTCTTT
few	.	TRBV7-2	TRBJ2-2	CASSNWAGGPGELFF	TGTGCCAGCAGCAACTGGGCCGGGGGGCCCGGGGAGCTGTTTTTT
few	.	TRBV28	TRBJ2-7	CASRLPFTYEQYF	TGTGCCAGCAGACTTCCGTTTACCTACGAGCAGTACTTC
.	.	TRBV25-1	TRBJ1-1	CASSSTEAFF	TGTGCCAGCAGCAGCACTGAAGCTTTCTTT
few	.	TRBV6-2/TRBV6-3	TRBJ2-7	CAGGWWDEQYF	TGTGCCGGAGGATGGTGGGACGAGCAGTACTTC
.	.	TRBV4-3	TRBJ2-3	CASSQGTMSTDTQYF	TGCGCCAGCAGCCAAGGGACAATGAGCACAGATACGCAGTATTTT
.	.	TRBV5-6	TRBJ2-3	CASSLVVLGRPTDTQYF	TGTGCCAGCAGCTTGGTGGTTCTGGGGCGCCCCACAGATACGCAGTATTTT
many	.	TRBV7-9	TRBJ2-7	CASSPESSYEQYF	TGTGCCAGCAGCCCCGAAAGTTCCTACGAGCAGTACTTC
few	TRBD1	TRBV12-3/TRBV12-4	TRBJ1-6	CASSFGQGDSPLHF	TGTGCCAGCAGTTTTGGACAGGGAGATTCACCCCTCCACTTT
few	TRBD2	TRBV28	TRBJ2-3	CASSSAAGGPDTQYF	TGTGCCAGCAGCTCGGCAGCGGGGGGGCCAGATACGCAGTATTTT
few	.	TRBV6-6	TRBJ2-7	CASSFTDSYEQYF	TGTGCCAGCAGTTTCACAGACTCCTACGAGCAGTACTTC
.	TRBD2	TRBV4-1	TRBJ2-5	CASSVRRGVQETQYF	TGCGCCAGCAGCGTTAGACGGGGGGTTCAAGAGACCCAGTACTTC
many	.	TRBV5-5	TRBJ2-5	CASSLDRPQETQYF	TGTGCCAGCAGCTTGGATCGACCCCAAGAGACCCAGTACTTC
few	TRBD2	TRBV5-5	TRBJ2-1	CATSSLAGAFNEQFF	TGTGCCACCTCGAGCCTAGCGGGGGCTTTCAATGAGCAGTTCTTC
.	.	TRBV6-2/TRBV6-3	TRBJ2-7	CASSYSIIPTYEQYF	TGTGCCAGCAGTTACTCGATTATCCCCACCTACGAGCAGTACTTC
many	TRBD2	TRBV11-1	TRBJ2-7	CASSPELASSYEQYF	TGTGCCAGCAGCCCCGAACTAGCGAGCTCCTACGAGCAGTACTTC
.	.	TRBV6-6	TRBJ2-7	CARSPSLVEQYF	TGTGCCAGGAGCCCATCCTTAGTCGAGCAGTACTTC
few	TRBD1	TRBV12-3/TRBV12-4	TRBJ1-2	CASSSRRTGRGRGGYTF	TGTGCCAGCAGCTCCCGCCGGACAGGGAGAGGCCGTGGGGGCTACACCTTC
.	TRBD2	TRBV5-1	TRBJ2-1	CASSQWAGGYNEQFF	TGCGCCAGCAGCCAATGGGCGGGAGGCTACAATGAGCAGTTCTTC
few	TRBD2	TRBV5-1	TRBJ2-5	CASSLTSGRELQETQYF	TGCGCCAGCAGCTTGACTAGCGGACGAGAATTACAAGAGACCCAGTACTTC
.	TRBD2	TRBV12-5	TRBJ2-7	CASGSTSGSSIYEQYF	TGTGCTAGTGGTTCAACCAGCGGGAGTTCAATCTACGAGCAGTACTTC
.	.	TRBV30	TRBJ1-4	CAWREEIATNEKLFF	TGTGCCTGGAGGGAGGAGATCGCAACTAATGAAAAACTGTTTTTT
few	.	TRBV4-1	TRBJ2-6	CASSQVVRAGANVLTF	TGCGCCAGCAGCCAAGTGGTTAGGGCTGGGGCCAACGTCCTGACTTTC
few	TRBD2	TRBV4-2	TRBJ2-7	CASSQGGAGVVYEQYF	TGTGCCAGCAGCCAAGGAGGCGCGGGAGTTGTCTACGAGCAGTACTTC
few	TRBD2	TRBV2	TRBJ2-1	CASKTGTSGQNEQFF	TGTGCCAGCAAAACTGGGACTAGCGGGCAGAATGAGCAGTTCTTC
few	TRBD2	TRBV20-1	TRBJ2-3	CSAEAGGNTDTQYF	TGCAGTGCTGAAGCGGGGGGAAATACAGATACGCAGTATTTT
.	.	TRBV14	TRBJ2-1	CASSQFLGNEQFF	TGTGCCAGCAGCCAATTTCTTGGCAATGAGCAGTTCTTC
many	TRBD1	TRBV5-6	TRBJ2-1	CASSSGQVYYNEQFF	TGTGCCAGCAGCTCTGGACAGGTATACTACAATGAGCAGTTCTTC
.	TRBD1	TRBV12-3/TRBV12-4	TRBJ2-2	CASSLPPGTGVYPGTGELFF	TGTGCCAGCAGTTTACCCCCCGGGACAGGGGTCTATCCGGGCACCGGGGAGCTGTTTTTT
many	.	TRBV27	TRBJ2-7	CASRRLGGRGEQYF	TGTGCCAGCCGTAGATTAGGCGGTAGGGGCGAGCAGTACTTC
many	.	TRBV3-1	TRBJ1-1	CASRFTGDTEAFF	TGTGCCAGCAGGTTTACGGGGGACACTGAAGCTTTCTTT
many	.	TRBV7-9	TRBJ1-1	CASGRGHTEAFF	TGTGCCAGCGGACGGGGACACACTGAAGCTTTCTTT
.	TRBD2	TRBV3-1	TRBJ2-1	CASSQGLAGGEFF	TGTGCCAGCAGCCAAGGCTTAGCGGGGGGGGAGTTCTTC
many	.	TRBV7-2	TRBJ2-1	CASSLDAGSGYNEQFF	TGTGCCAGCAGCTTAGATGCAGGGTCGGGCTACAATGAGCAGTTCTTC
.	TRBD1	TRBV9	TRBJ2-7	CASSVSTGENYEQYF	TGTGCCAGCAGCGTATCGACAGGGGAAAACTACGAGCAGTACTTC
.	.	TRBV5-1	TRBJ2-3	CASRESPGTWPDTQYF	TGCGCCAGCAGGGAGAGTCCTGGTACCTGGCCAGATACGCAGTATTTT
few	TRBD2	TRBV27	TRBJ2-1	CASSSSGRNEQFF	TGTGCCAGCAGTTCTAGCGGGAGGAATGAGCAGTTCTTC
.	TRBD1	TRBV27	TRBJ2-2	CASSLSDRGRSGELFF	TGTGCCAGCAGTTTATCAGACAGGGGGCGCAGCGGGGAGCTGTTTTTT
medium-sized	.	TRBV20-1	TRBJ1-2	CSARDPPEWGGGYTF	TGCAGTGCTAGAGATCCCCCAGAATGGGGCGGGGGCTACACCTTC
many	TRBD2	TRBV29-1	TRBJ2-7	CSVSSGLGSYEQYF	TGCAGCGTCAGTAGCGGGTTAGGCTCCTACGAGCAGTACTTC
few	.	TRBV29-1	TRBJ2-7	CSVESGSYEQYF	TGCAGCGTTGAATCGGGCAGCTACGAGCAGTACTTC
many	.	TRBV5-6	TRBJ1-1	CASSPGSGTEAFF	TGTGCCAGCAGCCCGGGGTCAGGCACTGAAGCTTTCTTT
.	TRBD1	TRBV19	TRBJ2-7	CASSLGDRGLLEQYF	TGTGCCAGTAGCCTGGGGGACAGGGGCCTCTTGGAGCAGTACTTC
few	TRBD2	TRBV7-9	TRBJ2-2	CASSKTSGVNTGELFF	TGTGCCAGCAGCAAGACTAGCGGGGTGAACACCGGGGAGCTGTTTTTT
.	.	TRBV20-1	TRBJ1-2	CSATGLTLYGYTF	TGCAGTGCGACGGGGCTTACACTGTATGGCTACACCTTC
few	.	TRBV20-1	TRBJ2-5	CSADRIGETQYF	TGCAGTGCCGACAGGATCGGAGAGACCCAGTACTTC